The 27 T cell receptor beta chains below were found in one sample sequenced in a study of CD8+CD57+ T cells in acquired aplastic anemia. Genomic DNA served as template for TCR beta VDJ and CDR3 profiling. In TCRdb, the reads were re-called with MiXCR into one record per CDR3 protein. This sample has roughly 120,000 distinct CDR3 sequences, with approximately 61% found just once. Patients sequenced had flow cytometry evidence of CD8+CD57+ cell expansion. The specimen sequenced was sorted CD4+, CD8+, or CD8+CD57+ T cells (not recorded which) from PBMCs. The receptors here all came from a human donor with aplastic anemia.

This chain connects TRBV5-8 to TRBJ2-7, with D maybe TRBD1 (6 bases). Germline loops: CDR1 SGHTS, CDR2 YDEGEE. Trimming removed 2 bases at V and 3 bases at J, with 15 bases between. There are 15 residues in the CDR3. The CDR3 sequence: CASSLSQGSYYEQYF. CDR3 sequence (DNA): TGTGCCAGCAGCTTAAGTCAGGGGTCGTACTACGAGCAGTACTTC.

This sequence joins TRBV4-2 and TRBJ2-7; either TRBD1 or TRBD2 may supply D (5 bases each). CDR3 length equals 16 residues. Germline CDR1 reads LGHNA; CDR2 reads YNFKEQ. V dropped 4 bases and J dropped 4 bases, with 20 bases sitting between them. Here the CDR3 DNA reads TGTGCCAGCAGCCTCCGAGGGACCGCACCCGGGTACGAGCAGTACTTC. Amino acids: CASSLRGTAPGYEQYF.

J is TRBJ1-6 and V is TRBV7-9; 9 positions agree with TRBD1. V dropped 1 base and J dropped 10; count of bases not matched to a gene: 5. CDR1 and CDR2 (germline): SEHNR, FQNEAQ (reference sequence). The CDR3 consists of 15 residues. CDR3 in amino acids: CASSLDRDRDSPLHF. CDR3 nucleotides: TGTGCCAGCAGCTTAGACCGGGACAGGGACTCACCCCTCCACTTT.

This clonotype was counted a few times. A clone one base away is much larger, so this may be a read error. The rearrangement uses TRBV5-1 and TRBJ1-5; D call uncertain. This CDR3 region has 11 residues. CDR1 and CDR2 from the germline V gene are SGHRS and YFSETQ. CDR3 sequence: CASSLLQLQHF. CDR3 DNA: TGCGCCAGCAGCTTACTTCAGCTCCAGCATTTT.

There are a few counts of this clonotype. CDR3 sequence: CASSRDSEKLFF. The CDR3 region has the DNA TGTGCCAGCAGCCGAGACAGTGAAAAACTGTTTTTT. V gene TRBV7-8 combines with J gene TRBJ1-4, with D possibly TRBD1 on 5 matching bases. V was trimmed by 5 bases and J by 7 bases, leaving 8 bases between them. The CDR3 is 12 residues long. Germline V gene lookup returns CDR1 SGHVS and CDR2 FQNEAQ.

In its sample, this clonotype was seen a few times. The chain couples TRBV4-1 to TRBJ2-1, with D unclear. Deletions cut 0 bases from V and 4 bases from J, with 7 bases between. The germline V gene encodes CDR1 MGHRA and CDR2 YSYEKL. The CDR3 extends over 14 amino acids. In nucleotides, the CDR3 is TGCGCCAGCAGCCAAGAGGAAGGATACAATGAGCAGTTCTTC. It yields the protein CASSQEEGYNEQFF.

The V and J genes are TRBV10-3 and TRBJ2-7; TRBD1 matches 7 bases. V lost 2 bases to trimming and J lost 3 bases; unmatched junction nucleotides: 4. CDR1 ENHRY and CDR2 SYGVKD come from the germline V gene. The CDR3 is 14 amino acids. Here the CDR3 reads CAISEGQVNYEQYF. The CDR3 bases are TGTGCCATCAGTGAGGGACAGGTTAACTACGAGCAGTACTTC.

This chain joins TRBV2 and TRBJ1-1; a weak D match, TRBD1 (6 bases). Trimming took 3 bases from V and 4 from J, leaving 9 bases between them. This CDR3 region has 13 residues. CDR1 and CDR2 from the germline V gene are SNHLY and FYNNEI. Here the CDR3 reads CASSEIRGTEAFF. Here the CDR3 DNA reads TGTGCCAGCAGTGAGATCAGGGGCACTGAAGCTTTCTTT. Based on the CDR3 plus reference TRBV2 and TRBJ1-1, the full variable domain is EPEVTQTPSHQVTQMGQEVILRCVPISNHLYFYWYRQILGQKVEFLVSFYNNEISEKSEIFDDQFSVERPDGSNFTLKIRSTKLEDSAMYFCASSEIRGTEAFFGQGTRLTVV.

The chain has TRBV19 and TRBJ1-1, with D unclear. With 8 bases removed from V and 3 bases from J, the gap between germline ends came to 7 bases. This CDR3 comprises 11 residues. The germline CDR1 and CDR2 sequences are LNHDA and SQIVND (reference sequence). The CDR3 spells CASWDYTEAFF. The CDR3, as DNA: TGTGCCAGTTGGGATTACACTGAAGCTTTCTTT.

This clonotype was counted ten times or more. The chain combines TRBV29-1 with TRBJ2-2, with D hard to call. V shed 1 base and J shed 2 bases, with 5 bases lying between them. The length of the CDR3 is 13 residues. The germline gives CDR1 SQVTM, CDR2 ANQGSEA. Here the CDR3 reads CSVEGLNTGELFF. The CDR3, as DNA: TGCAGCGTTGAAGGCCTTAACACCGGGGAGCTGTTTTTT.

The chain combines TRBV19 with TRBJ2-5; D possibly corresponds to TRBD1 (6 bases). CDR1 is LNHDA and CDR2 is SQIVND in the germline V gene (reference sequence). This CDR3 region has 12 residues. The ends were cut back, 5 bases at V and 4 bases at J, with 8 bases in the middle. The CDR3 loop is CASSLRGETQYF. The CDR3 bases are TGTGCCAGTAGTCTCAGGGGAGAGACCCAGTACTTC.

The chain couples TRBV20-1 to TRBJ2-2, with D possibly matching TRBD2 (5 bases). This CDR3 region has 18 residues. Trimming stripped 0 bases from V and 1 base from J, with 18 bases between. From germline, CDR1 is DFQATT and CDR2 SNEGSKA (reference sequence). CDR3 bases: TGCAGTGCTAGAGACCAAGAGGGAACAGCCGGGAACACCGGGGAGCTGTTTTTT. Translated, it gives CSARDQEGTAGNTGELFF.

This clonotype was found many times. This chain links TRBV11-1 with TRBJ2-7; 7 bases are shared with TRBD1. CDR3 size: 16 residues. J lost 7 bases, V lost 0 bases, and 12 bases had no gene match. Germline CDR1 and CDR2: SGHAT and FQDESV (reference sequence). The CDR3 region is CASSLARRTGGREQYF. The CDR3 region has the DNA TGTGCCAGCAGCTTAGCGCGTAGGACAGGCGGGCGGGAGCAGTACTTC.

A few counts support this clonotype. The DNA for the CDR3 is TGTGCCAGCAGTGAAGCGTGGGGGGCCGACGATGAGCAGTTCTTC. This gives the protein CASSEAWGADDEQFF. The chain uses TRBV6-1 and TRBJ2-1, with D possibly being TRBD1 or TRBD2 (6 bases each). Trimming left V 0 bases short and J 8 bases short, with 14 bases between. Germline assignment: CDR1 MNHNS and CDR2 SASEGT. This CDR3 comprises 15 residues.

This clonotype was detected only a few times. This rearrangement joins TRBV10-3 to TRBJ1-2; D not certain. With 4 bases removed from V and 3 bases from J, the gap between germline ends came to 9 bases. The CDR3 has 13 residues. In germline, CDR1 is ENHRY, CDR2 SYGVKD. The chain's CDR3 is CAISGTGDYGYTF. Here the CDR3 DNA reads TGTGCCATCAGTGGTACCGGCGACTATGGCTACACCTTC.

The CDR3 spells CASSPTHTGELFF. For the CDR3, the DNA is TGTGCCAGCAGCCCCACGCACACCGGGGAGCTGTTTTTT. The chain uses TRBV9 and TRBJ2-2; D gene unclear. Germline V lookup: CDR1 SGDLS, CDR2 YYNGEE. With 4 bases removed from V and 3 bases from J, the gap between germline ends came to 7 bases. This CDR3 is 13 amino acids long.

V and J are TRBV6-1 and TRBJ2-2; 8 positions match TRBD1. CDR1 is MNHNS, CDR2 SASEGT, per germline. CDR3 length: 15 residues. V shed 5 bases, J shed 0 bases, and the junction held 2 bases outside the gene matches. This CDR3 reads CASSIQGANTGELFF. In DNA, the CDR3 is TGTGCCAGCAGTATACAGGGGGCGAACACCGGGGAGCTGTTTTTT.

The chain uses TRBV7-6 and TRBJ2-7; no definite D call. V gave up 1 base and J gave up 4 bases, with 8 bases separating them. The CDR3 consists of 13 residues. The V gene's germline CDR1 is SGHVS and CDR2 FNYEAQ. The CDR3 spells CASSLGLGYEQYF. The CDR3, as DNA: TGTGCCAGCAGCTTAGGGTTAGGGTACGAGCAGTACTTC.

This chain uses TRBV30 with TRBJ1-1; 7 positions agree with TRBD1. The germline V gene encodes CDR1 GTSNPN and CDR2 SVGIG (reference sequence). V was clipped by 1 base and J by 1 base; unmatched bases: 6. The CDR3 is 15 residues long. The CDR3 region has the DNA TGTGCCTGGAGTGAGGGTACAGGGGAGAACACTGAAGCTTTCTTT. Amino acids: CAWSEGTGENTEAFF. The variable domain in full, completed from reference TRBV30 and TRBJ1-1, reads SQTIHQWPATLVQPVGSPLSLECTVEGTSNPNLYWYRQAAGRGLQLLFYSVGIGQISSEVPQNLSASRPQDRQFILSSKKLLLSDSGFYLCAWSEGTGENTEAFFGQGTRLTVV.

The V call is TRBV7-9, the J call TRBJ2-1, with no clear D. The CDR3 totals 11 residues. Germline V gives CDR1 SEHNR, CDR2 FQNEAQ (reference sequence). The V gene lost 2 bases and the J gene lost 6 bases, with 2 bases spanning the gap. DNA for the CDR3: TGTGCCAGCAGCTTAACCAATGAGCAGTTCTTC. Its protein product is CASSLTNEQFF. Full variable domain (rest looked up from reference TRBV7-9 and TRBJ2-1): DTGVSQNPRHKITKRGQNVTFRCDPISEHNRLYWYRQTLGQGPEFLTYFQNEAQLEKSRLLSDRFSAERPKGSFSTLEIQRTEQGDSAMYLCASSLTNEQFFGPGTRLTVL.

This rearrangement joins TRBV24-1 to TRBJ1-5; 7 bases match TRBD1. The CDR3 contains 13 residues. Germline values: CDR1 KGHDR, CDR2 SFDVKD. Unmatched junction bases numbered 3, after V lost 4 bases and J lost 7 bases. CDR3 bases: TGTGCCACCAGTGAGGGACAGCCACAGCCCCAGCATTTT. Its protein is CATSEGQPQPQHF.

This rearrangement joins TRBV20-1 to TRBJ2-3, with D perhaps matching TRBD1 or TRBD2 (6 bases each). There are 15 residues in the CDR3. V dropped 1 base and J dropped 3 bases, with 14 bases sitting between them. CDR1 DFQATT and CDR2 SNEGSKA come from the germline V gene (reference sequence). CDR3 loop: CSARVPGARTDTQYF. In DNA form, the CDR3 reads TGCAGTGCTAGAGTCCCGGGGGCGAGGACAGATACGCAGTATTTT.

The V gene is TRBV20-1, the J gene TRBJ1-2; a weak D match, TRBD1 (6 bases). Germline V gene data show CDR1 as DFQATT and CDR2 as SNEGSKA (reference sequence). The CDR3 length is 13 residues. V lost 8 bases and J 5 bases, leaving 18 bases between the germline ends. The CDR3 is CSSTRGGHYGYTF. The CDR3 DNA is TGCAGTTCCACCAGAGGGGGTCATTATGGCTACACCTTC.

This clonotype was observed a few times. The chain has TRBV2 and TRBJ2-7; maybe TRBD2 (5 bases). This CDR3 is built from 13 residues. Trimming stripped 8 bases from V and 3 bases from J, with 14 bases between. Germline V gene lookup returns CDR1 SNHLY and CDR2 FYNNEI. The CDR3 DNA reads TGTGCCAGCTCACCCTCGGAGGACTACGAGCAGTACTTC. This sequence encodes CASSPSEDYEQYF. Full variable domain (missing parts from reference TRBV2 and TRBJ2-7): EPEVTQTPSHQVTQMGQEVILRCVPISNHLYFYWYRQILGQKVEFLVSFYNNEISEKSEIFDDQFSVERPDGSNFTLKIRSTKLEDSAMYFCASSPSEDYEQYFGPGTRLTVT.

About this clonotype itself: The junction does not match germline at one end; this may be a read error. The V gene is TRBV20-1, the J gene TRBJ2-1; D is possibly TRBD2 (5 bases). The CDR3 extends over 13 amino acids. From germline, CDR1 is DFQATT and CDR2 SNEGSKA (reference sequence). The CDR3 protein is CSARASTRNEQFF. The CDR3 coding sequence is TGCAGCGCTAGGGCTAGCACGCGCAATGAGCAGTTCTTC.

This rearrangement joins TRBV6-5 to TRBJ2-7; unclear D gene. Trimming stripped 5 bases from V and 2 bases from J, with 19 bases between. In germline, CDR1 is MNHEY, CDR2 SVGAGI. The CDR3 has 16 amino acids. Written as DNA, the CDR3 is TGTGCCAGCAGTCCCTCGGCGCCCGAAGTCCCCTACGAGCAGTACTTC. Its protein product is CASSPSAPEVPYEQYF.

The genes are TRBV7-2 and TRBJ2-7, with D unclear. Germline V gene data show CDR1 as SGHTA and CDR2 as FQGNSA. Trimming pared 4 bases from V and 7 bases from J, leaving 8 bases between. There are 11 residues in the CDR3. As DNA, the CDR3 is TGTGCCAGCAGCTCCATGACTGAGCAGTACTTC. Its translation: CASSSMTEQYF.